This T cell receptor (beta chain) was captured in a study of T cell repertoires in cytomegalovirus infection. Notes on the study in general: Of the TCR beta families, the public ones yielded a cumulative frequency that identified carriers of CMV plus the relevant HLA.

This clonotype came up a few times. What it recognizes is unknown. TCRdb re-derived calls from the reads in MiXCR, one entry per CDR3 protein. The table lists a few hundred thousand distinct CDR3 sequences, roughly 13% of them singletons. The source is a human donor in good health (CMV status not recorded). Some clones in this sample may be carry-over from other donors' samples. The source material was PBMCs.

CDR3 sequence reads: CASTGAGLLGNEQFF. CDR3 nucleotide sequence: TGTGCCAGCACCGGAGCGGGGTTGCTTGGCAATGAGCAGTTCTTC. The chain links TRBV12-3 or TRBV12-4 to TRBJ2-1, with TRBD2 matching over 7 bases. The CDR3 contains 15 residues. V gave up 7 bases and J gave up 6 bases; unmatched junction bases: 12.